This record looks at one T cell receptor (beta chain) sequence and its context. The antigen is undetermined. Profiling relied on immunoSEQ multiplex PCR, and the TCRdb table lists in-frame clones only, not all of them. The sample includes under 65,000 clones, just under 80% of them seen just once. This sample was taken from a study of memory CD4+ T cells and cytomegalovirus serostatus. Whole-study context: Healthy Belgian adult donors included several CMV-positive and fewer than 25 CMV-negative people.

The germline CDR1 and CDR2 sequences are SGHTA and FQGTGA. The CDR3 runs 12 residues. V lost 2 bases and J lost 4, with 5 bases in between. The sort gate was single viable CD3+CD4+CD8-CD45RO+ cells for memory CD4+ T cells. Serum IgG to CMV pp150, pp28, p38 and p52 defined serostatus. Total CD4+ T cells were enriched by CD4 positive selection. Study-level findings and limits: Median bootstrapped AUC for CMV status was about 0.96 originally, about 0.9 US-trained.

This clonotype was sampled from an adult in good health and CMV-seronegative. Sample: memory CD4+ T cells from blood. The chain joins TRBV7-3 to TRBJ1-2; D gene ambiguous. The DNA for the CDR3 is TGTGCCAGCAGCTTAGACGGCTATGGCTACACCTTC. The encoded protein is CASSLDGYGYTF.